The entry below gives a single TCR beta chain sequence along with its context. Distinct nucleotide sequences in the sample also encode this CDR3. The CDR3 is made up of 12 amino acids. Trimming pared 2 bases from V and 1 base from J, leaving 2 bases between. Germline V gene sequence: CDR1 KGHSH, CDR2 LQKENI. This sample was included in a study of T cell responses to AZD1222 COVID-19 vaccine. The table came from immunoSEQ multiplex PCR; TCRdb's copy has only in-frame clones and leaves some out. This sample yields about 60,000 clones, of which 60% to 85% are seen a single time; more than 3% belongs to the top ten.

The material sequenced was peripheral blood, taken 28 days after the second AZD1222 dose. This rearrangement joins TRBV18 to TRBJ2-5, with no clear D. The source is an adult who received the AZD1222 COVID-19 vaccine. Written as DNA, the CDR3 is TGTGCCAGCTCACCATCCCAAGAGACCCAGTACTTC. This sequence encodes CASSPSQETQYF. Using reference TRBV18 and TRBJ2-5 for the parts outside the CDR3, the full variable domain is NAGVMQNPRHLVRRRGQEARLRCSPMKGHSHVYWYRQLPEEGLKFMVYLQKENIIDESGMPKERFSAEFPKEGPSILRIQQVVRGDSAAYFCASSPSQETQYFGPGTRLLVL.